This T cell receptor (beta chain) was sequenced for a study of T cell responses to AZD1222 COVID-19 vaccine. Germline V gene data show CDR1 as LNHDA and CDR2 as SQIVND (reference sequence). The CDR3 is 15 amino acids. V was shortened by 3 bases and J by 2 bases, with 11 bases between the two germline ends. Profiling relied on immunoSEQ multiplex PCR, and the TCRdb table lists in-frame clones only, not all of them. The sample yields 120,000 or so clones, more than 75% seen once. V and J are TRBV19 and TRBJ2-1; D ambiguous. The sample here was peripheral blood, taken on day 0 of AZD1222 vaccination. The receptor's source is an adult in good health. CDR3 in amino acids: CASSIRESPYNEQFF. In DNA form, the CDR3 reads TGTGCCAGTAGTATTAGAGAAAGTCCCTACAATGAGCAGTTCTTC. The full variable domain, its missing parts supplied by reference TRBV19 and TRBJ2-1, is DGGITQSPKYLFRKEGQNVTLSCEQNLNHDAMYWYRQDPGQGLRLIYYSQIVNDFQKGDIAEGYSVSREKKESFPLTVTSAQKNPTAFYLCASSIRESPYNEQFFGPGTRLTVL.